A selection of T cell receptor beta chains follows, all from one sample in a study of T cell responses to AZD1222 COVID-19 vaccine. TCRdb's copy holds only in-frame clones and misses some; the assay was immunoSEQ multiplex PCR. The repertoire consists of 150,000 to 200,000 clones, with about nine tenths occurring once and the leading ten covering 1.5% to 2%. Here the sequenced sample was peripheral blood, taken 28 days after the second AZD1222 dose. Every receptor here comes from an adult who received the AZD1222 COVID-19 vaccine. Both conserved end residues are part of each CDR3. The D gene is left open where the match is weak. Clone size, where shown, is once, few, many, or a class for clones that have expanded.

TRBV7-9	TRBJ2-5	NA	NA	CASSLGQWGKETQYF	TGTGCCAGCAGCTTAGGTCAGTGGGGTAAAGAGACCCAGTACTTC
TRBV6-1	TRBJ2-7	NA	TRBD2	CASSEPHRAGSLAGEQYF	TGTGCCAGCAGTGAGCCCCACAGGGCCGGGAGCCTAGCGGGGGAGCAGTACTTC
TRBV19	TRBJ1-2	once	NA	CASSRGQTFAGGYTF	TGTGCCAGTAGTCGGGGGCAGACCTTCGCTGGAGGCTACACCTTC
TRBV4-1	TRBJ2-7	NA	TRBD1	CASSPGQGAGTYEQYF	TGCGCCAGCAGCCCTGGACAGGGGGCGGGGACCTACGAGCAGTACTTC
TRBV3-1/TRBV3-2	TRBJ1-6	NA	NA	CASSQVLNSPLHF	TGTGCCAGCAGCCAAGTGCTGAATTCACCCCTCCACTTT
TRBV7-2	TRBJ2-3	NA	TRBD1	CASSLAGQGRYTQYF	TGTGCCAGCAGCTTAGCGGGACAGGGTCGTTATACGCAGTATTTT
TRBV6-6	TRBJ1-1	NA	NA	CASSYWGRGGTEAFF	TGTGCCAGCAGTTACTGGGGGCGTGGAGGCACTGAAGCTTTCTTT
TRBV18	TRBJ1-4	once	NA	CASSLITGSEKLFF	TGTGCCAGCTCCCTCATAACAGGGAGTGAAAAACTGTTTTTT
TRBV2	TRBJ1-1	NA	TRBD1	CASSLGQGMMNTEAFF	TGTGCCAGCAGTCTTGGACAGGGGATGATGAACACTGAAGCTTTCTTT
TRBV7-2	TRBJ1-4	NA	TRBD1	CASSLNRGNEKLFF	TGTGCCAGCAGCTTAAACAGGGGAAATGAAAAACTGTTTTTT
TRBV4-2	TRBJ1-1	NA	TRBD1	CASSQPDRGPNTEAFF	TGTGCCAGCAGCCAACCCGACAGGGGGCCGAACACTGAAGCTTTCTTT
TRBV6-1	TRBJ2-1	few	NA	CASSEGVLYNEQFF	TGTGCCAGCAGTGAGGGAGTGTTATACAATGAGCAGTTCTTC
TRBV27	TRBJ1-1	once	NA	CASKFTGRVAEAFF	TGTGCCAGCAAATTCACAGGGAGGGTCGCTGAAGCTTTCTTT
TRBV11-2	TRBJ2-1	NA	TRBD1	CASSPSGGPTQFF	TGTGCCAGCAGCCCATCAGGGGGCCCGACGCAGTTCTTC
TRBV5-1	TRBJ2-4	NA	NA	CASSLAPGAENIQYF	TGCGCCAGCAGCTTGGCCCCAGGGGCGGAAAACATTCAGTACTTC
TRBV11-2	TRBJ2-1	NA	NA	CASSHPRKNEQFF	TGTGCCAGCAGCCACCCCCGGAAGAATGAGCAGTTCTTC
TRBV29-1	TRBJ2-1	NA	TRBD1	CSVPDRAWPNEQFF	TGCAGCGTCCCCGACAGGGCTTGGCCCAATGAGCAGTTCTTC
TRBV18	TRBJ1-2	NA	NA	CASSLRQDGYTF	TGTGCCAGCTCACTCAGACAGGATGGCTACACCTTC
TRBV19	TRBJ2-5	NA	NA	CASRVLGKSEETQYF	TGTGCCAGTAGAGTACTCGGGAAGAGCGAAGAGACCCAGTACTTC
TRBV11-3	TRBJ2-1	NA	NA	CASSLEGYNEQFF	TGTGCCAGCAGCTTGGAAGGGTACAATGAGCAGTTCTTC
TRBV30	TRBJ1-6	NA	TRBD1	CAWGGQPPSILHF	TGTGCCTGGGGGGGACAGCCACCGTCGATTCTCCACTTT
TRBV19	TRBJ1-1	NA	NA	CASSMRGSQSAEAFF	TGTGCCAGTAGTATGAGGGGGTCCCAGTCCGCTGAAGCTTTCTTT
TRBV11-2	TRBJ1-2	NA	NA	CASSLVPRVYGYTF	TGTGCCAGCAGCTTAGTTCCCAGAGTCTATGGCTACACCTTC
TRBV6-2/TRBV6-3	TRBJ2-7	NA	TRBD1	CASSSDRAPYEQYF	TGTGCCAGCAGTTCCGACAGGGCCCCCTACGAGCAGTACTTC
TRBV11-2	TRBJ2-2	NA	TRBD2	CASSPRGAGGPRSGELFF	TGTGCCAGCAGCCCTAGGGGAGCGGGAGGGCCAAGATCCGGGGAGCTGTTTTTT
TRBV27	TRBJ1-1	NA	NA	CASRISGFTEAFF	TGTGCCAGCAGAATTTCAGGGTTCACTGAAGCTTTCTTT
TRBV6-6	TRBJ1-1	NA	NA	CASSYPSAEAFF	TGTGCCAGCAGTTACCCCAGTGCTGAAGCTTTCTTT
TRBV4-2	TRBJ1-2	NA	NA	CASSHRTGDNYGYTF	TGTGCCAGCAGCCATCGTACGGGGGACAACTATGGCTACACCTTC
TRBV11-2	TRBJ1-3	NA	TRBD1	CASSLAGHQGDF	TGTGCCAGCAGCTTAGCCGGCCATCAGGGGGATTTT
TRBV12-3/TRBV12-4	TRBJ1-5	NA	NA	CASSPGLSEGQHF	TGTGCCAGCAGCCCCGGGCTTTCCGAGGGCCAGCATTTT
TRBV3-1/TRBV3-2	TRBJ1-1	NA	NA	CASSQHRDLSEAFF	TGTGCCAGCAGCCAACACAGGGACTTATCTGAAGCTTTCTTT
TRBV7-2	TRBJ2-5	NA	TRBD2	CASSYGSGTAGVTQYF	TGTGCCAGCAGCTACGGGTCCGGGACGGCGGGGGTGACCCAGTACTTC
TRBV5-1	TRBJ2-7	NA	NA	CASSPEAGGVFYEQYF	TGCGCCAGCAGCCCGGAGGCAGGGGGGGTCTTCTACGAGCAGTACTTC
TRBV11-2	TRBJ1-5	NA	TRBD1	CASSADRVQPQHF	TGTGCCAGCAGCGCCGACAGGGTTCAGCCCCAGCATTTT
TRBV7-3	TRBJ1-1	NA	NA	CASSLYGHTEAFF	TGTGCCAGCAGCTTATACGGGCACACTGAAGCTTTCTTT
TRBV7-2	TRBJ2-7	NA	NA	CASSSPGGLSYEQYF	TGTGCCAGCAGCTCCCCCGGGGGGCTCTCCTACGAGCAGTACTTC
TRBV7-2	TRBJ1-6	NA	TRBD1	CASSPRQGERSPLHF	TGTGCCAGCAGCCCCCGACAGGGGGAGAGATCACCCCTCCACTTT
TRBV9	TRBJ2-3	NA	NA	CASTGLGTDTQYF	TGTGCCAGCACGGGTCTTGGCACAGATACGCAGTATTTT
TRBV7-8	TRBJ2-7	NA	NA	CASSLPGGEQYF	TGTGCCAGCAGCTTACCCGGTGGCGAGCAGTACTTC
TRBV3-1/TRBV3-2	TRBJ1-2	NA	NA	CASSPFASRVGSYTF	TGTGCCAGCAGCCCCTTCGCGAGCAGGGTGGGGAGCTACACCTTC
TRBV6-5	TRBJ1-2	NA	NA	CASTAGTPPGYTF	TGTGCCAGCACCGCCGGGACACCGCCTGGCTACACCTTC
TRBV19	TRBJ1-1	NA	NA	CASSIGLGAGTEAFF	TGTGCCAGTAGTATAGGATTGGGGGCAGGGACTGAAGCTTTCTTT
TRBV5-4	TRBJ2-5	NA	NA	CASSFSGRVETQYF	TGTGCCAGCAGCTTTAGCGGAAGGGTAGAGACCCAGTACTTC
TRBV15	TRBJ1-2	NA	NA	CATSRDQYGYTF	TGTGCCACCAGCAGGGACCAATATGGCTACACCTTC
TRBV13	TRBJ2-3	NA	NA	CASSLGKANTQYF	TGTGCCAGCAGCTTAGGAAAGGCAAATACGCAGTATTTT
TRBV3-1/TRBV3-2	TRBJ1-2	NA	NA	CASSPFDRTYGYTF	TGTGCCAGCAGCCCTTTTGACAGGACCTATGGCTACACCTTC
TRBV6-5	TRBJ1-5	NA	NA	CASSSGWKNQPQHF	TGTGCCAGCAGTTCAGGGTGGAAAAATCAGCCCCAGCATTTT
TRBV4-1	TRBJ2-7	few	TRBD1	CASSQYRGSSYEQYF	TGCGCCAGCAGCCAATACAGGGGAAGCTCCTACGAGCAGTACTTC
TRBV18	TRBJ2-2	once	NA	CASSPRRIVMNTGELFF	TGTGCCAGCTCACCACGCAGGATCGTCATGAACACCGGGGAGCTGTTTTTT
TRBV29-1	TRBJ2-2	once	NA	CSVAFTGELFF	TGCAGCGTCGCTTTCACCGGGGAGCTGTTTTTT
TRBV19	TRBJ1-5	NA	NA	CASSIGGTSNQPQHF	TGTGCCAGTAGTATAGGGGGCACTAGCAATCAGCCCCAGCATTTT
TRBV5-4	TRBJ1-2	once	NA	CASSLGQEVGYGYTF	TGTGCCAGCAGCTTGGGGCAGGAGGTCGGCTATGGCTACACCTTC
TRBV7-9	TRBJ1-6	NA	NA	CASSAGSRADSPLHF	TGTGCCAGCAGCGCCGGGTCCAGGGCGGATTCACCCCTCCACTTT